This T cell receptor beta chain was profiled in a study of blood T cell repertoires in COVID-19. Assay used: immunoSEQ multiplex PCR; TCRdb lists only in-frame clones, some missing. This sample has about 160,000 clones, with approximately 80% found just once. Germline lookup yields CDR1 MNHNY and CDR2 SVGAGI (reference sequence). This CDR3 has 15 amino acids. The ends lost 5 bases at V and 6 bases at J; junction bases unmatched: 5. Sample: peripheral blood. The rearrangement links TRBV6-6 to TRBJ2-1; 12 nucleotides line up with TRBD2. This TCR derives from a woman aged 80 or over with acute or convalescent COVID-19. CDR3 in DNA: TGTGCCAGCAGTCTACTAGCGGGAGGCGGCAATGAGCAGTTCTTC. This codes for CASSLLAGGGNEQFF.